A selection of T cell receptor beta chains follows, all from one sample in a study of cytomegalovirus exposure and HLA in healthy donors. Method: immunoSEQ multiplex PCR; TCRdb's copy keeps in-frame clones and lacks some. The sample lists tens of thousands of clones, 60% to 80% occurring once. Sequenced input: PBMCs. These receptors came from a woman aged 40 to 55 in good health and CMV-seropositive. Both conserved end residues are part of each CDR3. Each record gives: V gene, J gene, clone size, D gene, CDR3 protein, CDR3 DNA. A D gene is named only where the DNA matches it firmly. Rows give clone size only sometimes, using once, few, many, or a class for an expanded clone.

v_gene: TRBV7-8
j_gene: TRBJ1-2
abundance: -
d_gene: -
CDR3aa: CASSLSRGPGYGYTF
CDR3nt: TGTGCCAGCAGCTTATCCCGCGGCCCTGGGTATGGCTACACCTTC

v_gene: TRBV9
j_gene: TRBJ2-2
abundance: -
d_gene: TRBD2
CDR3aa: CASSVGSGATNTGELFF
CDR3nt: TGTGCCAGCAGCGTAGGTAGCGGGGCTACGAACACCGGGGAGCTGTTTTTT

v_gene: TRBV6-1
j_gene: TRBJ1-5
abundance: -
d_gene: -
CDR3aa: CASSEAGRVSQPQHF
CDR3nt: TGTGCCAGCAGTGAAGCAGGCAGGGTTTCCCAGCCCCAGCATTTT

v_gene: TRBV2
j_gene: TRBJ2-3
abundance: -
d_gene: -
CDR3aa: CASITDSSSTDTQYF
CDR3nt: TGTGCCAGCATCACAGACAGCAGTAGCACAGATACGCAGTATTTT

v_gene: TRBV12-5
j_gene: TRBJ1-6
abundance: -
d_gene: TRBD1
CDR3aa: CASGQGAESPLHF
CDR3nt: TGTGCTAGTGGACAGGGGGCAGAATCACCCCTCCACTTT

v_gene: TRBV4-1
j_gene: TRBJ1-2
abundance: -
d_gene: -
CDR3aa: CASSQRQDVGGYTF
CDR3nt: TGCGCCAGCAGCCAAAGACAGGACGTTGGGGGCTACACCTTC

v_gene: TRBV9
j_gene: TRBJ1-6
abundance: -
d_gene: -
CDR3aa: CASTNDGYNSPLHF
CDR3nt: TGTGCCAGCACTAATGACGGGTATAATTCACCCCTCCACTTT

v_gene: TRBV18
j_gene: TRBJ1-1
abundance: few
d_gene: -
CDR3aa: CASSRSDEAFF
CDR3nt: TGTGCCAGCTCTCGCAGCGATGAAGCTTTCTTT

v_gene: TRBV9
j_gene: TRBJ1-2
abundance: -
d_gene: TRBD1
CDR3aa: CASSVDRGWYGYTF
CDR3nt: TGTGCCAGCAGCGTCGACAGGGGTTGGTATGGCTACACCTTC

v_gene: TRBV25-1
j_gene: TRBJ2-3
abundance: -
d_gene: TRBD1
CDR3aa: CASSRGVTGEDTQYF
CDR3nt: TGTGCCAGCAGTCGCGGGGTGACAGGGGAGGATACGCAGTATTTT

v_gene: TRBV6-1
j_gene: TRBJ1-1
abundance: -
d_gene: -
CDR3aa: CASSEATGGATEAFF
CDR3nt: TGTGCCAGCAGTGAAGCCACCGGAGGGGCAACTGAAGCTTTCTTT

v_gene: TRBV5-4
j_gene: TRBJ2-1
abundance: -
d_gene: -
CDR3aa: CASSLGADEQFF
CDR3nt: TGTGCCAGCAGCTTGGGGGCCGATGAGCAGTTCTTC

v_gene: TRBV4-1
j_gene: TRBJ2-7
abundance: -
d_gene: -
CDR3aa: CASSQARQVPSYEQYF
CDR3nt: TGCGCCAGCAGCCAAGCCCGGCAGGTCCCCTCCTACGAGCAGTACTTC

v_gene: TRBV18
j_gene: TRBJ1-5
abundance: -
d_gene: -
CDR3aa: CASSPNWGGDQPQHF
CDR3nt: TGTGCCAGCTCACCCAACTGGGGCGGCGATCAGCCCCAGCATTTT

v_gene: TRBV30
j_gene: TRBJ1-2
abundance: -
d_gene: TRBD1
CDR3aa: CAWSPDRGIYGYTF
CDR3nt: TGTGCCTGGAGTCCTGACAGGGGAATTTATGGCTACACCTTC

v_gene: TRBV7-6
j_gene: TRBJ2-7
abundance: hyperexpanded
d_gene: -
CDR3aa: CASSLEEYSTYEQYF
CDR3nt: TGTGCCAGCAGCTTAGAGGAGTACTCTACCTACGAGCAGTACTTC

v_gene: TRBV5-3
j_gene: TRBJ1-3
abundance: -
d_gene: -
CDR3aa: CARSLAMRSGNTIYF
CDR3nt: TGTGCCAGAAGCCTAGCGATGAGATCTGGAAACACCATATATTTT

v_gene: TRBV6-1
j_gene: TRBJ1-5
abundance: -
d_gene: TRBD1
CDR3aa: CASSSGTGGLVPQHF
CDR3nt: TGTGCCAGCAGTTCCGGGACAGGGGGCCTAGTGCCCCAGCATTTT

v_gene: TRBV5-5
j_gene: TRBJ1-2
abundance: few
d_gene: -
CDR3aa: CASSSGSRGGYTF
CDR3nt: TGTGCCAGCAGCTCCGGGTCGCGGGGAGGCTACACCTTC

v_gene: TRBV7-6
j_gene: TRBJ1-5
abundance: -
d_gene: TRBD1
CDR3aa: CASSPPQTGGDQPQHF
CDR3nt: TGTGCCAGCAGCCCTCCCCAGACAGGGGGGGATCAGCCCCAGCATTTT

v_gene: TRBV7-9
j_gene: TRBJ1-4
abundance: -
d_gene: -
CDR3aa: CSSSLSGGESEKLFF
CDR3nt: TGTTCCAGCAGCCTTTCAGGCGGGGAGAGTGAAAAACTGTTTTTT

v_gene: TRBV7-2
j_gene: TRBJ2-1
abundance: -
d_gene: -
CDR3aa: CASSPSRAGATQFF
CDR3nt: TGTGCCAGCAGCCCTTCTCGAGCGGGTGCAACTCAGTTCTTC

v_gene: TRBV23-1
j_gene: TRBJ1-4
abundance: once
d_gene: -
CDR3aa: CASSQGGWETDPLEEKLFF
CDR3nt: TGCGCCAGCAGTCAAGGTGGCTGGGAGACCGATCCCCTTGAGGAAAAACTGTTTTTT

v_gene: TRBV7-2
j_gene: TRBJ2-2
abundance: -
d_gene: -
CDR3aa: CASSSTPGAGELFF
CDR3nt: TGTGCCAGCAGTTCGACCCCAGGCGCCGGGGAGCTGTTTTTT

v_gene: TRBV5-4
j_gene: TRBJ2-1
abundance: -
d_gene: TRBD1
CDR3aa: CASSGGQGGISNEQFF
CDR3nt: TGTGCCAGCAGCGGTGGACAGGGCGGGATCTCCAATGAGCAGTTCTTC

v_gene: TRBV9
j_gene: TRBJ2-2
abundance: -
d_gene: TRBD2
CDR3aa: CASSVVGGAGELFF
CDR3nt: TGTGCCAGCAGCGTAGTGGGAGGGGCAGGGGAGCTGTTTTTT

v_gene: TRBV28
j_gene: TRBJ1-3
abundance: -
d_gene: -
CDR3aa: CASSFSGLPPGNTIYF
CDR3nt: TGTGCCAGCAGTTTCTCCGGACTCCCACCTGGAAACACCATATATTTT

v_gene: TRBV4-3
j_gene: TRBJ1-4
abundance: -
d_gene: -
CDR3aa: CASSPDRSNEKLFF
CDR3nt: TGCGCCAGCAGCCCGGACAGAAGTAATGAAAAACTGTTTTTT

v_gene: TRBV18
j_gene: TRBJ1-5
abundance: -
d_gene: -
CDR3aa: CASSPEAVQPQHF
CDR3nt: TGTGCCAGCTCCCCCGAGGCAGTCCAGCCCCAGCATTTT

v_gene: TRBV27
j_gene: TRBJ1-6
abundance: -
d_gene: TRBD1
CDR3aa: CASSFRGPNSPLHF
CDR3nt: TGTGCCAGCAGTTTCAGGGGGCCTAATTCACCCCTCCACTTT

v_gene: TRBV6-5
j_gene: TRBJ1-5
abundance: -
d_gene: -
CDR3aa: CASSLSGYNQPQHF
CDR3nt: TGTGCCAGCAGTTTGTCAGGGTACAATCAGCCCCAGCATTTT

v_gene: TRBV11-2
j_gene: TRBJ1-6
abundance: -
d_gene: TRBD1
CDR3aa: CASSTGQGADSPLHF
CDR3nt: TGTGCCAGCAGCACCGGACAGGGGGCAGATTCACCCCTCCACTTT

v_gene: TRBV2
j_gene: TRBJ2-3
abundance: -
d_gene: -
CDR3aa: CASSDEGGSTDTQYF
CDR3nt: TGTGCCAGCAGTGATGAGGGTGGGAGCACAGATACGCAGTATTTT

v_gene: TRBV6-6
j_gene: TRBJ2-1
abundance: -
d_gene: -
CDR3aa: CASSFTAPSYNEQFF
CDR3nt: TGTGCCAGCAGTTTTACAGCCCCTTCCTACAATGAGCAGTTCTTC

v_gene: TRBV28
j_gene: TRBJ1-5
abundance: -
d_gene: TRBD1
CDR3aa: CASSSTGSNQPQHF
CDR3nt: TGTGCCAGCAGTTCGACAGGGAGCAATCAGCCCCAGCATTTT

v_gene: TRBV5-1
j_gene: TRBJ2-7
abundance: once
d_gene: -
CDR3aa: CASSLEGDYEQYF
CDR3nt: TGCGCCAGCAGCTTGGAAGGGGACTACGAGCAGTACTTC

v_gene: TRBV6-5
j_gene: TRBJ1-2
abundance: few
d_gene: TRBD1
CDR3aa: CASSLRQGANYGYTF
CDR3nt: TGTGCCAGCAGTCTTCGACAGGGAGCTAACTATGGCTACACCTTC

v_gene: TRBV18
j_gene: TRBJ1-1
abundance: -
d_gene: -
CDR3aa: CASSRTGNTEAFF
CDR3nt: TGTGCCAGCTCACGTACGGGAAACACTGAAGCTTTCTTT

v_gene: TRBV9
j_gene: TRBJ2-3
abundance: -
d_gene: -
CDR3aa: CASSVGQGSVDTQYF
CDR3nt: TGTGCCAGCAGCGTCGGCCAGGGCTCGGTGGATACGCAGTATTTT

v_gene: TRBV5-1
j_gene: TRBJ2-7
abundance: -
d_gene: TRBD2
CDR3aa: CASSRSSGTSNPTYEQYF
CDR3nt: TGCGCCAGCAGCCGAAGCTCCGGGACTAGCAATCCCACCTACGAGCAGTACTTC

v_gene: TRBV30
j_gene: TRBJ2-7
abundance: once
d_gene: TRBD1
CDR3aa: CAWSRDSSYEQYF
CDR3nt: TGTGCCTGGAGCCGGGACAGCTCCTACGAGCAGTACTTC

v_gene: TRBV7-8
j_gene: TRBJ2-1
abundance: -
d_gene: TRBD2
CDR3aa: CASSRGGLAGGSRDNEQFF
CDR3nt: TGTGCCAGCAGCCGAGGGGGCCTAGCGGGGGGTTCCCGCGACAATGAGCAGTTCTTC

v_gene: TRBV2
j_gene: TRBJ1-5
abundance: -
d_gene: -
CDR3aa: CASAIGNQPQHF
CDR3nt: TGTGCCAGCGCCATCGGTAATCAGCCCCAGCATTTT

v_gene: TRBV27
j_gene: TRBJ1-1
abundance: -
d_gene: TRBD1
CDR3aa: CASSVTGDRTEAFF
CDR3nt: TGTGCCAGCAGTGTCACAGGGGACCGCACTGAAGCTTTCTTT

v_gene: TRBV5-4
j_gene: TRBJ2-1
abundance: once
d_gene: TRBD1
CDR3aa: CASSLALWGDRRIYNEQFF
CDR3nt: TGTGCCAGCAGCTTGGCCCTCTGGGGGGACAGGAGAATTTACAATGAGCAGTTCTTC

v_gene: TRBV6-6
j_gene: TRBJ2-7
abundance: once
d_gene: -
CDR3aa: CASSYSSMVDEQYF
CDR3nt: TGTGCCAGCAGTTACTCGAGTATGGTGGACGAGCAGTACTTC

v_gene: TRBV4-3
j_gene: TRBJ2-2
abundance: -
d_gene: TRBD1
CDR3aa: CASSQAHLSFFGTGNAGELFF
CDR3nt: TGCGCCAGCAGCCAAGCTCACTTGAGTTTTTTCGGGACAGGGAACGCCGGGGAGCTGTTTTTT

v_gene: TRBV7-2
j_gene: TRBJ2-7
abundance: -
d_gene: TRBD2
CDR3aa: CASSSQLALPDEQYF
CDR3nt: TGTGCCAGCAGTTCTCAACTAGCGTTGCCGGACGAGCAGTACTTC

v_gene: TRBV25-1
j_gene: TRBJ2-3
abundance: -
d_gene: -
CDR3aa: CASSERSGADTQYF
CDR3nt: TGTGCCAGCAGTGAACGGTCCGGGGCAGATACGCAGTATTTT

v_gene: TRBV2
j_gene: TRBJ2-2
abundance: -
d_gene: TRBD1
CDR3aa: CASGTGYTGELFF
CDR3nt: TGTGCCAGCGGGACAGGGTACACCGGGGAGCTGTTTTTT

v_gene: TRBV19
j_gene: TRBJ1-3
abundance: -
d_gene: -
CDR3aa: CASSRGTFHSGNTIYF
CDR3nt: TGTGCCAGTAGTCGTGGGACATTCCATTCTGGAAACACCATATATTTT

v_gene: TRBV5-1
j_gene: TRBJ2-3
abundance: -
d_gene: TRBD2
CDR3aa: CASSLGRGGLVSTDTQYF
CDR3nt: TGCGCCAGCAGCTTGGGTCGGGGGGGCCTGGTTAGCACAGATACGCAGTATTTT

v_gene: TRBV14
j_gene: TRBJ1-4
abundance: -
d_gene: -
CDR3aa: CASSQQGGIEKLFF
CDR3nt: TGTGCCAGCAGCCAACAAGGAGGGATTGAAAAACTGTTTTTT

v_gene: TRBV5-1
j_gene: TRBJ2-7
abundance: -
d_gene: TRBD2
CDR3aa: CASRVTSGVDEQYF
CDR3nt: TGCGCCAGCAGAGTTACTAGCGGGGTAGACGAGCAGTACTTC

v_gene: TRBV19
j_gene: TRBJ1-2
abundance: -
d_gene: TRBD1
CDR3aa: CASSIGDRVYGYTF
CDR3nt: TGTGCCAGTAGTATCGGGGACAGAGTCTATGGCTACACCTTC

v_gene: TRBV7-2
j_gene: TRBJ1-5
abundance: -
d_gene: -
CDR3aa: CASSLRQGSNQPQHF
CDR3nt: TGTGCCAGCAGCTTGAGGCAGGGAAGCAATCAGCCCCAGCATTTT

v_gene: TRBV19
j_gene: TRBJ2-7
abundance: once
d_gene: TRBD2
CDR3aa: CASSIELGLANEQYF
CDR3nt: TGTGCCAGTAGTATAGAACTGGGACTAGCGAACGAGCAGTACTTC

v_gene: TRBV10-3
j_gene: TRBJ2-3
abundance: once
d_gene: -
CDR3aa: CAISDGDSGTQYF
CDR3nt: TGTGCCATCAGTGATGGAGACTCGGGGACGCAGTATTTT

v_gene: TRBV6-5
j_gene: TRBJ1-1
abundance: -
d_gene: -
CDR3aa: CASSVRRGNTEAFF
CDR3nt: TGTGCCAGCAGTGTCCGAAGGGGAAACACTGAAGCTTTCTTT